This is a list of T cell receptor beta chains from one sample in a study of cytomegalovirus exposure and HLA in healthy donors. Sequenced by immunoSEQ multiplex PCR; TCRdb stores in-frame clones only, minus some. The data hold 75,000 to 80,000 clones, with more than 75% observed a single time. The sample consisted of PBMCs. Receptors originate from a male donor in good health and CMV-seropositive. CDR3s include the opening cysteine and the closing phenylalanine or tryptophan. A D gene is named only where the DNA matches it firmly. A row's size may be missing; if present it is once, few, many or a size class.

size: NA; J: TRBJ1-5; V: TRBV10-1; D: NA; CDR3: CASSDPRRGGSGNQPQHF; DNA: TGCGCCAGCAGTGACCCCCGGCGGGGGGGGTCGGGCAATCAGCCCCAGCATTTT
size: NA; J: TRBJ1-2; V: TRBV28; D: TRBD1; CDR3: CASTPGRGRGQGDYGYTF; DNA: TGTGCCAGCACCCCCGGCCGAGGTCGGGGACAGGGGGACTATGGCTACACCTTC
size: NA; J: TRBJ2-7; V: TRBV23-1; D: TRBD1; CDR3: CASSQNRTGLEEQYF; DNA: TGCGCCAGCAGTCAAAACCGGACAGGGTTGGAGGAGCAGTACTTC
size: NA; J: TRBJ2-5; V: TRBV30; D: NA; CDR3: CAWREVSETQYF; DNA: TGTGCCTGGAGGGAGGTATCAGAGACCCAGTACTTC
size: NA; J: TRBJ2-1; V: TRBV6-5; D: TRBD2; CDR3: CASSWVSRGGHNEQFF; DNA: TGTGCCAGCAGTTGGGTCAGCCGCGGGGGGCACAATGAGCAGTTCTTC
size: NA; J: TRBJ2-1; V: TRBV9; D: TRBD2; CDR3: CASSMTSGTNNEQFF; DNA: TGTGCCAGCAGCATGACTAGCGGGACTAACAATGAGCAGTTCTTC
size: NA; J: TRBJ1-2; V: TRBV6-6; D: NA; CDR3: CASSYSNGYGYTF; DNA: TGTGCCAGCAGTTACTCGAACGGTTATGGCTACACCTTC
size: NA; J: TRBJ2-7; V: TRBV5-4; D: TRBD2; CDR3: CASSLASGRAEYGQYF; DNA: TGTGCCAGCAGCTTGGCCTCGGGGAGGGCCGAGTACGGGCAGTACTTC
size: NA; J: TRBJ2-1; V: TRBV7-3; D: NA; CDR3: CASSTGLLANEQFF; DNA: TGTGCCAGCAGCACGGGCTTGCTAGCCAATGAGCAGTTCTTC
size: NA; J: TRBJ2-7; V: TRBV5-1; D: TRBD1; CDR3: CASSIGTGTYEQYF; DNA: TGCGCCAGCAGCATCGGGACAGGGACCTACGAGCAGTACTTC
size: NA; J: TRBJ2-6; V: TRBV7-9; D: NA; CDR3: CASSLVTAGANVLTF; DNA: TGTGCCAGCAGCTTAGTGACAGCTGGGGCCAACGTCCTGACTTTC
size: few; J: TRBJ2-7; V: TRBV6-4; D: TRBD2; CDR3: CASSELAGGLYEQYF; DNA: TGTGCCAGCAGTGAACTAGCGGGAGGACTGTATGAGCAGTACTTC
size: NA; J: TRBJ1-1; V: TRBV30; D: NA; CDR3: CAWSGGGRTEAFF; DNA: TGTGCCTGGAGTGGGGGGGGCAGGACTGAAGCTTTCTTT
size: NA; J: TRBJ2-2; V: TRBV4-1; D: NA; CDR3: CASSNQVPGELFF; DNA: TGCGCCAGCAGCAACCAGGTTCCCGGGGAGCTGTTTTTT
size: NA; J: TRBJ1-5; V: TRBV19; D: TRBD1; CDR3: CASSTGTGGEFGNQPQHF; DNA: TGTGCCAGTAGTACCGGGACAGGGGGGGAATTCGGCAATCAGCCCCAGCATTTT
size: few; J: TRBJ2-3; V: TRBV2; D: NA; CDR3: CASSVRDTQYF; DNA: TGTGCCAGCAGTGTTCGGGATACGCAGTATTTT
size: NA; J: TRBJ2-3; V: TRBV2; D: TRBD1; CDR3: CASSPGTASTDTQYF; DNA: TGTGCCAGCAGTCCCGGGACAGCTAGCACAGATACGCAGTATTTT
size: NA; J: TRBJ1-1; V: TRBV4-2; D: NA; CDR3: CASSPKQDTEAFF; DNA: TGTGCCAGCAGCCCCAAACAGGACACTGAAGCTTTCTTT
size: NA; J: TRBJ1-6; V: TRBV5-1; D: NA; CDR3: CASSLGQDNSPLHF; DNA: TGCGCCAGCAGCTTGGGACAGGATAATTCACCCCTCCACTTT
size: NA; J: TRBJ2-5; V: TRBV9; D: NA; CDR3: CASSTWLGSETQYF; DNA: TGTGCCAGCAGCACTTGGTTGGGGAGTGAGACCCAGTACTTC
size: NA; J: TRBJ2-3; V: TRBV28; D: TRBD2; CDR3: CASSSPQRTSLDTDTQYF; DNA: TGTGCCAGCAGTTCACCTCAAAGGACTAGCCTCGACACAGATACGCAGTATTTT
size: NA; J: TRBJ1-3; V: TRBV13; D: NA; CDR3: CASSLLRDGNTIYF; DNA: TGTGCCAGCAGCTTACTCCGAGATGGAAACACCATATATTTT
size: NA; J: TRBJ1-1; V: TRBV30; D: NA; CDR3: CAWERGAVTEAFF; DNA: TGTGCCTGGGAACGGGGGGCAGTCACTGAAGCTTTCTTT
size: NA; J: TRBJ2-7; V: TRBV5-6; D: TRBD1; CDR3: CASSPDRGLYEQYF; DNA: TGTGCCAGCAGCCCCGACAGGGGGCTCTACGAGCAGTACTTC
size: NA; J: TRBJ2-7; V: TRBV11-2; D: TRBD2; CDR3: CASSLAGLASTPYEQYF; DNA: TGTGCCAGCAGCTTAGCGGGACTAGCGTCAACCCCCTACGAGCAGTACTTC
size: few; J: TRBJ2-7; V: TRBV9; D: TRBD2; CDR3: CASSVASGGVGEQYF; DNA: TGTGCCAGCAGCGTAGCCAGCGGGGGGGTGGGCGAGCAGTACTTC
size: NA; J: TRBJ2-7; V: TRBV18; D: NA; CDR3: CASSPRDSYEQYF; DNA: TGTGCCAGCTCACCACGAGATTCCTACGAGCAGTACTTC
size: NA; J: TRBJ2-2; V: TRBV6-5; D: NA; CDR3: CASSSGTLNTGELFF; DNA: TGTGCCAGCAGCTCCGGGACACTTAACACCGGGGAGCTGTTTTTT
size: once; J: TRBJ1-6; V: TRBV27; D: NA; CDR3: CASSLGRGGSPLHF; DNA: TGTGCCAGCAGTTTAGGGAGGGGAGGTTCACCCCTCCACTTT
size: few; J: TRBJ2-1; V: TRBV11-2; D: TRBD2; CDR3: CASSFPGLAGNEQFF; DNA: TGTGCCAGCAGCTTTCCGGGACTAGCGGGAAATGAGCAGTTCTTC
size: NA; J: TRBJ2-7; V: TRBV19; D: NA; CDR3: CASSIRDSAYEQYF; DNA: TGTGCCAGTAGTATTCGAGACTCTGCTTACGAGCAGTACTTC